This T cell receptor beta chain is from a study of metastatic and nonmetastatic thyroid tumors. This clone is classed as medium-sized. What it binds is unknown. This CDR3 spans 14 amino acids. V gave up 6 bases and J gave up 4 bases; unmatched junction bases: 4. Germline CDR1 is MGHDK and CDR2 is SYGVNS. Study-wide findings and caveats: Patients with malignant thyroid tumors reportedly had significantly higher TCR beta diversity than those with benign nodules, in blood and tumor.

TCRdb reprocessed the PCR reads via MiXCR. The data show over 25,000 clones, roughly 17% seen once. Patients were all untreated before their thyroid surgery. V usage is TRBV25-1 and J usage is TRBJ1-1, with TRBD1 matching over 11 bases. The receptor was isolated from a male donor with papillary thyroid cancer or a benign thyroid nodule (not recorded which). Some clones in this sample may be carry-over from other donors' samples. Source material: blood. CDR3 amino acids: CASREDRGRTEAFF. For the CDR3, the DNA is TGTGCCAGCAGGGAGGACAGGGGGCGCACTGAAGCTTTCTTT.